Detailed here is one T cell receptor beta chain. The antigen is unknown. CDR3 length: 15 residues. CDR1 is LNHDA, CDR2 SQIVND, per germline (reference sequence). V was pared by 1 base and J by 6 bases, with 2 bases of the junction left unmatched. This sample is drawn from a study of long-term antiretroviral therapy in people with HIV. Study conclusions and caveats: Dominance of pre-ART expanded clones persisted, fluctuating and often declining after ART. Control repertoires displayed wider CDR3 length ranges than the HIV repertoires. An increase in diversity followed ART, yet levels stayed below transplant donor controls.

At the survey level, the v3.0 immunoSEQ assay was run. Per-sample targets for sequencing were about 40,000-50,000 T-cell genomes. The repertoire was sequenced with immunoSEQ multiplex PCR; TCRdb's copy has only in-frame clones and lacks some. Here the sample spans tens of thousands of clones, about nine tenths being singletons. Sequencing was performed on unsorted PBMCs, taken 5 years before starting antiretroviral therapy. The rearrangement links TRBV19 to TRBJ2-2; 10 bases fit TRBD2. This clonotype was sampled from a man between 50 and 59 years old with HIV. CDR3 nucleotide sequence: TGTGCCAGTAGTATAGCTAGCGGGAGACCCGGGGAGCTGTTTTTT. It translates to CASSIASGRPGELFF.